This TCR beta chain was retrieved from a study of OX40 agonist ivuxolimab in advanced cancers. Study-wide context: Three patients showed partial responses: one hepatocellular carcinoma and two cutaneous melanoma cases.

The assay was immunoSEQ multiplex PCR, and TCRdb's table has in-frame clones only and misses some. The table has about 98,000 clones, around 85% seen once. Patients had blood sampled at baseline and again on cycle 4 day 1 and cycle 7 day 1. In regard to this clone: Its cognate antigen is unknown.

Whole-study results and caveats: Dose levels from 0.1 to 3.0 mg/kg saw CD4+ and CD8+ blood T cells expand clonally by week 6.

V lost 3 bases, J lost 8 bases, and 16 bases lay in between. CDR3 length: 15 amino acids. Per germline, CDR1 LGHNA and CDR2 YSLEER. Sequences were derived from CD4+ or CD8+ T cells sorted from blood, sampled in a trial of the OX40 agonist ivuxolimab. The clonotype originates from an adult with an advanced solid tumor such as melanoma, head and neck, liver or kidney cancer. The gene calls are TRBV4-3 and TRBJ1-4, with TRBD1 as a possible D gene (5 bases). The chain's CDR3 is CASSQVNRGVEKLFF. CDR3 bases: TGCGCCAGCAGCCAGGTCAATAGGGGAGTCGAAAAACTGTTTTTT.